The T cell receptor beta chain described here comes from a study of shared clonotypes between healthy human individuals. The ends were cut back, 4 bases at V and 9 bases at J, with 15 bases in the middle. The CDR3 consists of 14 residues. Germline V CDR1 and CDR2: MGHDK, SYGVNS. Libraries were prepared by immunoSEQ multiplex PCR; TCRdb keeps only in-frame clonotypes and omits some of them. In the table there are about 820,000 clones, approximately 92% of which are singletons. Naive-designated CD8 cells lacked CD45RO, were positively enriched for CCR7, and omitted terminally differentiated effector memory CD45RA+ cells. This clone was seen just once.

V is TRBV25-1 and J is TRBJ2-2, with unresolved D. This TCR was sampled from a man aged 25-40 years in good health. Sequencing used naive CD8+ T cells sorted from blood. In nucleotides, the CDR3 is TGTGCCAGCAGTGTCTCACGGAGTGGCAGGGAGCTGTTTTTT. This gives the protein CASSVSRSGRELFF.